The 23 T cell receptor beta chains presented below share a single source sample, sequenced in a study of cytomegalovirus exposure and HLA in healthy donors. PCR primers comprised 60 Vbeta and 13 Jbeta primers. Using immunoSEQ multiplex PCR, the repertoire was profiled, and TCRdb retains in-frame clones only, with some absent. Among some 180,000 clones, under 9.5% were seen once, and the ten largest hold approximately 1.3%. The specimen was PBMCs. The origin of the receptors is a woman under 40 in good health and CMV-seropositive.

This clone was detected only a few times. At the DNA level, this CDR3 is encoded by other sequences in the same sample as well. CDR3 amino acids: CASSVEAGSYNEQFF. The CDR3 region has the DNA TGTGCCAGCAGCGTAGAAGCGGGGTCCTACAATGAGCAGTTCTTC. The V and J genes are TRBV9 and TRBJ2-1, with 7 positions matching TRBD2. Germline loops: CDR1 SGDLS, CDR2 YYNGEE. V lost 0 bases, J lost 1 base, and 1 base stayed unmatched. This CDR3 has 15 residues.

This clone was observed a few times. The chain couples TRBV29-1 to TRBJ2-2; D is unresolved. V was trimmed by 0 bases and J by 5 bases, leaving 7 bases between them. The CDR3 contains 13 residues. Germline lookup yields CDR1 SQVTM and CDR2 ANQGSEA. The CDR3 protein is CSVEDLETGELFF. The CDR3 DNA follows: TGCAGCGTTGAAGATCTAGAAACCGGGGAGCTGTTTTTT.

This clone was counted between two and nine times. The J gene is TRBJ2-1, the V gene TRBV27; 10 bases fit TRBD2. CDR3 length: 15 residues. J lost 5 bases, V lost 3 bases, and 4 bases had no gene match. Per germline, CDR1 MNHEY and CDR2 SMNVEV (reference sequence). CDR3 nucleotides: TGTGCCAGCAGTTTCCTAGCGGGAGACGACAATGAGCAGTTCTTC. Protein product: CASSFLAGDDNEQFF.

The sample holds a few counts of this clone. The rearrangement joins TRBV21-1 to TRBJ2-2; whether TRBD2, the table's D call, matches the DNA was not checked. TRBV21-1 constitutes a pseudogene. CDR3 length: 17 amino acids. CDR3 nucleotides: TGTGCCAGCAGCAAAGGACTAGCGGGAATCGAATACGGGGAGCTGTTTTTT. This sequence encodes CASSKGLAGIEYGELFF.

This clone has only a few counts. The chain employs TRBV14 and TRBJ2-1; weak D call: TRBD1 (6 bases). The CDR3 has 13 amino acids. V was cut by 4 bases and J by 9 bases, with 13 bases left in between. CDR1 is SGHDN and CDR2 is FVKESK in the germline V gene. The CDR3 bases are TGTGCCAGCAGCCTTCAGGGGAAGAGTGAGCAGTTCTTC. Protein sequence: CASSLQGKSEQFF.

The chain joins TRBV6-5 to TRBJ2-1, with 9 nucleotides matching TRBD1. The germline V gene has CDR1 MNHEY and CDR2 SVGAGI. Trimming at V came to 6 bases and at J to 8 bases, leaving 5 bases not matched to a gene. There are 13 residues in the CDR3. CDR3 residues: CASSYTGGYEQFF. The CDR3 DNA sequence: TGTGCCAGCAGCTATACAGGGGGCTATGAGCAGTTCTTC.

The chain uses TRBV5-1 and TRBJ2-2, with D possibly matching TRBD1 (6 bases). The V and J ends lost 4 bases and 5 bases respectively, with 18 bases between them. Germline CDR1 and CDR2: SGHRS and YFSETQ. This CDR3 spans 16 amino acids. CDR3 sequence: CASSLWMGAGTGELFF. CDR3 nucleotides: TGCGCCAGCAGCCTGTGGATGGGGGCGGGTACCGGGGAGCTGTTTTTT.

CDR3 loop: CASSGGWDTQYF. CDR3 DNA: TGTGCCAGCAGTGGAGGATGGGATACGCAGTATTTT. The V gene is TRBV2, the J gene TRBJ2-3; D call uncertain. The CDR3 runs 12 residues. Trimming took 4 bases from V and 6 from J, leaving 8 bases between them. Per the germline V gene, CDR1 is SNHLY and CDR2 is FYNNEI.

The CDR3 spells CASSLTGDLVEKLFF. The CDR3 DNA is TGTGCCAGCAGTCTCACAGGGGACCTGGTCGAAAAACTGTTTTTT. This chain joins TRBV28 and TRBJ1-4; TRBD1 agrees at 7 bases. This CDR3 is built from 15 residues. CDR1 MDHEN and CDR2 SYDVKM come from the germline V gene. V was clipped by 5 bases and J by 8 bases; unmatched bases: 11.

The genes are TRBV10-3 and TRBJ2-1; tentative D call: TRBD1 (6 bases). CDR1 ENHRY and CDR2 SYGVKD come from the germline V gene. Trimming removed 3 bases at V and 7 bases at J, with 16 bases between. The CDR3 has 15 amino acids. CDR3 nucleotides: TGTGCCATCAGTGACCCGGGACAAGGGTTTAATGAGCAGTTCTTC. Residues: CAISDPGQGFNEQFF.

This clone was recorded a few times. DNA for the CDR3: TGTGCCACCTCCAGGGTTAACTATGGCTACACCTTC. Protein sequence: CATSRVNYGYTF. J is TRBJ1-2 and V is TRBV2, with a tentative D call TRBD1 (5 bases). CDR3 length: 12 residues. V lost 10 bases and J lost 1, with 10 bases in between. Germline V lookup: CDR1 SNHLY, CDR2 FYNNEI.

This clone has more than one count but fewer than ten. The chain carries TRBV2 and TRBJ1-2, with 7 positions matching TRBD1. The CDR3 has 16 amino acids. Germline V gene data show CDR1 as SNHLY and CDR2 as FYNNEI. V shed 6 bases and J 1 base; nucleotides not matched to a gene: 11. The CDR3 DNA reads TGTGCCAGCAGACCTGAAGGGACAGCAAGTAACTATGGCTACACCTTC. It encodes CASRPEGTASNYGYTF.

This clone was observed a handful of times. The J gene is TRBJ2-7, the V gene TRBV5-4, with 7 nucleotides matching TRBD1. The V and J ends lost 2 bases and 6 bases, in that order; junction bases with no gene match: 14. The CDR3 covers 16 residues. Germline V lookup: CDR1 SGHNT, CDR2 YYREEE (reference sequence). The CDR3 here is CASSFPPGQSGGEQYF. The CDR3 DNA is TGTGCCAGCAGCTTTCCGCCGGGACAGTCTGGGGGCGAGCAGTACTTC.

This clone was picked up a small number of times. The V gene is TRBV5-1, the J gene TRBJ1-4; 8 bases are a match to TRBD1. The CDR3 has 14 amino acids. Germline CDR1 is SGHRS and CDR2 is YFSETQ. Trimming removed 5 bases from V and 6 bases from J; junction bases left unmatched: 6. The chain's CDR3 is CASRSGTGDEKLFF. CDR3 coding DNA: TGCGCCAGCAGGTCCGGGACAGGAGATGAAAAACTGTTTTTT.

This clone was observed a handful of times. This chain uses TRBV7-8 with TRBJ2-7; TRBD2 agrees at 7 bases. The CDR3 extends over 15 amino acids. CDR1 and CDR2 from the germline V gene are SGHVS and FQNEAQ. V lost 3 bases and J lost 2; bases outside the gene matches: 7. The CDR3 sequence is CASSFSSSGTYEQYF. As DNA, the CDR3 is TGTGCCAGCAGCTTTTCGTCTAGCGGAACCTACGAGCAGTACTTC.

This clone has only a few counts. The rearrangement links TRBV5-1 to TRBJ2-7, with 10 positions matching TRBD2. The CDR3 runs 16 residues. The junction had 9 bases not matched to a gene; V was cut back by 2 bases and J by 4 bases. Germline V CDR1 and CDR2: SGHRS, YFSETQ. CDR3 nucleotide sequence: TGCGCCAGCAGCTTAGGACTAGCGGCCATGACGTACGAGCAGTACTTC. Translated: CASSLGLAAMTYEQYF. Together with reference TRBV5-1 and TRBJ2-7, the CDR3 gives the full variable domain: KAGVTQTPRYLIKTRGQQVTLSCSPISGHRSVSWYQQTPGQGLQFLFEYFSETQRNKGNFPGRFSGRQFSNSRSEMNVSTLELGDSALYLCASSLGLAAMTYEQYFGPGTRLTVT.

V usage is TRBV6-1 and J usage is TRBJ2-2; D unresolved. The CDR3 length is 13 residues. The germline V gene has CDR1 MNHNS and CDR2 SASEGT. Trimming took 2 bases from V and 4 from J, leaving 5 bases between them. The CDR3 nucleotides are TGTGCCAGCAGTGAACAAATCACCGGGGAGCTGTTTTTT. Its translation: CASSEQITGELFF.

In its sample, this clone was seen a few times. At one boundary the junction diverges from the germline segment, which might be a read error. The chain employs TRBV23-1 and TRBJ1-1, with 8 bases fitting TRBD1. TRBV23-1 is reported as an ORF; its role is uncertain. The CDR3 totals 12 residues. The CDR3: CASSQGSRGRPF. DNA of the CDR3: TGCGCCAGCAGTCAAGGGTCCAGGGGGCGTCCGTTT.

The chain is built from TRBV5-4 and TRBJ1-2, with D possibly matching TRBD1 (5 bases). V was cut by 3 bases and J by 4 bases, with 19 bases left in between. Germline CDR1 is SGHNT and CDR2 is YYREEE (reference sequence). This CDR3 region has 16 residues. CDR3 sequence reads: CASSSAGTPRGYGYTF. In DNA, the CDR3 is TGTGCCAGCAGCTCCGCCGGGACTCCAAGGGGCTATGGCTACACCTTC.

The chain is built from TRBV5-1 and TRBJ1-1, with 10 bases fitting TRBD1. Germline CDR1 SGHRS, CDR2 YFSETQ. V lost 2 bases and J lost 6; bases outside the gene matches: 7. The CDR3 runs to 15 residues. The CDR3 DNA is TGCGCCAGCAGCTTAACGGGACAGGGGTATGCTGAAGCTTTCTTT. Translated: CASSLTGQGYAEAFF.

The genes are TRBV10-3 and TRBJ2-3, with 8 positions matching TRBD1. The V segment lost 4 bases and the J segment 6 bases; nucleotides outside the gene matches: 9. Germline V gene lookup returns CDR1 ENHRY and CDR2 SYGVKD. The CDR3 consists of 15 residues. CDR3 nucleotides: TGTGCCATCAGTGGGCCAGGGGGCGCGTCCGATACGCAGTATTTT. Translated, it gives CAISGPGGASDTQYF.

The chain couples TRBV29-1 to TRBJ1-1; D gene uncertain. V lost 5 bases and J 2 bases, leaving 12 bases between the germline ends. From germline, CDR1 is SQVTM and CDR2 ANQGSEA. The CDR3 consists of 13 residues. CDR3 in DNA: TGCAGCGTTTTGACACCCTTCAACACTGAAGCTTTCTTT. Translation: CSVLTPFNTEAFF. Supplemented by reference TRBV29-1 and TRBJ1-1, the full variable domain reads SAVISQKPSRDICQRGTSLTIQCQVDSQVTMMFWYRQQPGQSLTLIATANQGSEATYESGFVIDKFPISRPNLTFSTLTVSNMSPEDSSIYLCSVLTPFNTEAFFGQGTRLTVV.

This chain uses TRBV4-1 with TRBJ2-7; a possible D gene is TRBD1 (6 bases). Germline V gene sequence: CDR1 MGHRA, CDR2 YSYEKL. Trimming left V 1 base short and J 6 bases short, with 13 bases between. This CDR3 has 14 amino acids. The CDR3 region has the DNA TGCGCCAGCAGCCAAGCGAGACAGGATCTCGAGCAGTACTTC. Protein: CASSQARQDLEQYF.